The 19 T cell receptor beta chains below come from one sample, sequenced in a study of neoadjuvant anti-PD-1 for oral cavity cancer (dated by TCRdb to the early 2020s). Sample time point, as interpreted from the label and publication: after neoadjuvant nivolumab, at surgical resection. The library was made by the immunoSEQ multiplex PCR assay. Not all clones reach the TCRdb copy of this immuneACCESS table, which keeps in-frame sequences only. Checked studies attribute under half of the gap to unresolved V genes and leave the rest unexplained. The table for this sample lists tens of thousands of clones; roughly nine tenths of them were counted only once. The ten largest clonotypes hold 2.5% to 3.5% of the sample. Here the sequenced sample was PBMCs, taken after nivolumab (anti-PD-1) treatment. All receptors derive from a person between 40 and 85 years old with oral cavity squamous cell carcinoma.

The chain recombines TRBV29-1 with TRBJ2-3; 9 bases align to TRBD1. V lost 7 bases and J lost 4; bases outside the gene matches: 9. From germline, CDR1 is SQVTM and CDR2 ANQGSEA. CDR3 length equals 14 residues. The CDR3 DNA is TGCAGCGGATGGACAGGGGATAGCGCAGATACGCAGTATTTT. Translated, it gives CSGWTGDSADTQYF.

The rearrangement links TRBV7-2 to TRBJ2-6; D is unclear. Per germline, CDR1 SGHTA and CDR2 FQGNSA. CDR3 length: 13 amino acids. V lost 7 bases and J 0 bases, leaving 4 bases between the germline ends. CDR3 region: CASIRSGANVLTF. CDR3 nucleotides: TGTGCCAGCATCCGCTCTGGGGCCAACGTCCTGACTTTC.

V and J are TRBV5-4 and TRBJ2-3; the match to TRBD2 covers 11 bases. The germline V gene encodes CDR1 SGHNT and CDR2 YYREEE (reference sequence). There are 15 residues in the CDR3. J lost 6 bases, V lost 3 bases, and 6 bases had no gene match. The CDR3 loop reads CASSSGLAGVDTQYF. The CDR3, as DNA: TGTGCCAGCAGCTCTGGACTAGCGGGCGTGGATACGCAGTATTTT.

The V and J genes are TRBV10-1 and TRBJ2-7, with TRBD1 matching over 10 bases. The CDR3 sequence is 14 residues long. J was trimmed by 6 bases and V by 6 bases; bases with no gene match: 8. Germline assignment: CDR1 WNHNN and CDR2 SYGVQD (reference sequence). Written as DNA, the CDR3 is TGCGCCAGCAGCGCCGGGACAGGGGCATTCGAGCAGTACTTC. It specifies CASSAGTGAFEQYF.

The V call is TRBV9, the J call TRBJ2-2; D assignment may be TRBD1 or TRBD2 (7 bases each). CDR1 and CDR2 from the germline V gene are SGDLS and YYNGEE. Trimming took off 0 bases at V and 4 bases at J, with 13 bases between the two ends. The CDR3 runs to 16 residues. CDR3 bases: TGTGCCAGCAGCGTAGAAGGGAGGGGGCGCACCGGGGAGCTGTTTTTT. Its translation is CASSVEGRGRTGELFF.

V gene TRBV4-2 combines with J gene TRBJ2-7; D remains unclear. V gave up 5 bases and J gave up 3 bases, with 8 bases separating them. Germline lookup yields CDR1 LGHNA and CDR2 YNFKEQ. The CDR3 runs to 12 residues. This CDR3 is CASSSAYYEQYF. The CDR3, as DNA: TGTGCCAGCAGCTCAGCATACTACGAGCAGTACTTC.

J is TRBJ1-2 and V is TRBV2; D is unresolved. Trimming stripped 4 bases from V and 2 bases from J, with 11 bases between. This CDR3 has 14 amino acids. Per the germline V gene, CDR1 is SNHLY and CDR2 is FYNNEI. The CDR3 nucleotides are TGTGCCAGCAGTGTGCGAGGGAGGAACTATGGCTACACCTTC. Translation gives CASSVRGRNYGYTF.

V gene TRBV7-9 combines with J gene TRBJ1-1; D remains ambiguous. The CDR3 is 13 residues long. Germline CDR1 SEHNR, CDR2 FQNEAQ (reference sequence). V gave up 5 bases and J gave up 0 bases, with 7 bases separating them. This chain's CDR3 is CASSRSLNTEAFF. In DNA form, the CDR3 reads TGTGCCAGCAGCCGAAGCTTGAACACTGAAGCTTTCTTT.

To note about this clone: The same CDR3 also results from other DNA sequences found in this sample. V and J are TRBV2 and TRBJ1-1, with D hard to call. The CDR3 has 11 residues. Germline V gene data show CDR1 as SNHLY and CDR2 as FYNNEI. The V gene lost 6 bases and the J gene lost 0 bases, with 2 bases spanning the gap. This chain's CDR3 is CASRVNTEAFF. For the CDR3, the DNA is TGTGCCAGCAGGGTGAACACTGAAGCTTTCTTT.

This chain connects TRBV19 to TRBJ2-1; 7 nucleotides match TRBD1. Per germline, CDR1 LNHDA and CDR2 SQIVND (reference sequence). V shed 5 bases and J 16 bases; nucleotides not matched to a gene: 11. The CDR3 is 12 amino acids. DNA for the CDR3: TGTGCCAGTAGTCCTCGACAGGGCCCTTTATTCTTC. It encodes CASSPRQGPLFF.

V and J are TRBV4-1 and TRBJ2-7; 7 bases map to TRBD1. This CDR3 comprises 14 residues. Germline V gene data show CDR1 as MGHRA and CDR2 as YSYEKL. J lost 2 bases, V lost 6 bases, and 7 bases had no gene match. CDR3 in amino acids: CASSQTGKPYEQYF. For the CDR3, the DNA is TGCGCCAGCAGTCAGACAGGGAAACCCTACGAGCAGTACTTC.

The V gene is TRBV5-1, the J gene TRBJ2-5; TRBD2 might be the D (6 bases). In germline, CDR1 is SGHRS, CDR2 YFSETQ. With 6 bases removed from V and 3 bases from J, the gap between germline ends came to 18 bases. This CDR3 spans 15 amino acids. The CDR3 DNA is TGCGCCAGCAAAGGAGGTGCGGGGAGCGAAGAGACCCAGTACTTC. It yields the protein CASKGGAGSEETQYF.

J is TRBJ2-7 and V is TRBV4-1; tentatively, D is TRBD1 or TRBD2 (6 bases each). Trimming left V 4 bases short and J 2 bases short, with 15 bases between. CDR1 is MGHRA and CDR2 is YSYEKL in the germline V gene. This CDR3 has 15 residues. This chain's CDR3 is CASSRGAVPPYEQYF. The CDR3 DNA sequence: TGCGCCAGCAGCCGGGGGGCGGTTCCCCCCTACGAGCAGTACTTC.

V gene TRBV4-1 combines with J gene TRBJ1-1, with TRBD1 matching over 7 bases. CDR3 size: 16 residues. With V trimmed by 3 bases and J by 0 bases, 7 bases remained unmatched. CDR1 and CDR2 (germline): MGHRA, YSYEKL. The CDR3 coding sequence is TGCGCCAGCAGCCACCCACAGGGGCGATTGAACACTGAAGCTTTCTTT. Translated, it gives CASSHPQGRLNTEAFF.

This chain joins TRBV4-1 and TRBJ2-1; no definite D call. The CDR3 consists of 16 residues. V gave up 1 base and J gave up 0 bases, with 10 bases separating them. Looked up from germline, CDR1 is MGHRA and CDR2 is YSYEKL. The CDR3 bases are TGCGCCAGCAGCCAAGCGGTCGCGAGCTCCTACAATGAGCAGTTCTTC. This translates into CASSQAVASSYNEQFF.

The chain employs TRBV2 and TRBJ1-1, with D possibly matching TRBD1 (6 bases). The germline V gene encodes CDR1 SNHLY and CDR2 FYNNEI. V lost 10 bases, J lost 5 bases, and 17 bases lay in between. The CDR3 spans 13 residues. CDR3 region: CATPRGVGTEAFF. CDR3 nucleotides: TGTGCCACCCCGAGGGGGGTTGGAACTGAAGCTTTCTTT.

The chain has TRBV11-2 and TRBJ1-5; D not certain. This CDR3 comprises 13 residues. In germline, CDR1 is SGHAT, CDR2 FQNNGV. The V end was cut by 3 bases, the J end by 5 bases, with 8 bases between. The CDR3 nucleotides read TGTGCCAGCAGCTTCGAGCAGGATCAGCCCCAGCATTTT. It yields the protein CASSFEQDQPQHF. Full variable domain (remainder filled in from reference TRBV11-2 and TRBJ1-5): EAGVAQSPRYKIIEKRQSVAFWCNPISGHATLYWYQQILGQGPKLLIQFQNNGVVDDSQLPKDRFSAERLKGVDSTLKIQPAKLEDSAVYLCASSFEQDQPQHFGDGTRLSIL.

The CDR3 DNA follows: TGTGCCAGCAGCTCCCATGACTCTGGAAACACCATATATTTT. It translates to CASSSHDSGNTIYF. V is TRBV7-6 and J is TRBJ1-3, with no clear D. V shed 4 bases and J shed 0 bases, with 7 bases lying between them. From germline, CDR1 is SGHVS and CDR2 FNYEAQ. CDR3 size: 14 residues.

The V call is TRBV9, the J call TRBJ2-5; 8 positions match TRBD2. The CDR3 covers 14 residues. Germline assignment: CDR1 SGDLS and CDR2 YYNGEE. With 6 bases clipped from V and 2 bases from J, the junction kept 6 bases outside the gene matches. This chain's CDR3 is CASTTGLAQETQYF. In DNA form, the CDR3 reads TGTGCCAGCACCACAGGACTAGCTCAAGAGACCCAGTACTTC.